This TCR beta chain was sequenced during a study of cytomegalovirus exposure and HLA in healthy donors. Study conclusions and caveats: The study found most TCR sequences rare, yet found some public TCRs in many donors. Overall, around 150 TCR beta chains were annotated as cytomegalovirus-associated. Among CMV-associated TCR beta chains, most appeared HLA-restricted in a later analysis.

The CDR3 covers 13 residues. Germline values: CDR1 SGHVS, CDR2 FQNEAQ. The ends were cut back, 5 bases at V and 4 bases at J, with 10 bases in the middle. To note about this clone: Its antigen is unknown.

A multiplex PCR was run with 60 Vbeta primers and 13 Jbeta primers. Only in-frame clones appear in the TCRdb table, and some are missing; sequencing was by immunoSEQ multiplex PCR. The table records roughly 110,000 clones, approximately 79% of them present only once. The chain couples TRBV7-8 to TRBJ2-3; the D is unclear. The clonotype comes from a woman aged 40 to 50 in good health and CMV-seropositive. Sequences were obtained from PBMCs. CDR3 nucleotide sequence: TGTGCCAGCAGCCTTAATTCCCCAGATACGCAGTATTTT. Amino acid sequence: CASSLNSPDTQYF.